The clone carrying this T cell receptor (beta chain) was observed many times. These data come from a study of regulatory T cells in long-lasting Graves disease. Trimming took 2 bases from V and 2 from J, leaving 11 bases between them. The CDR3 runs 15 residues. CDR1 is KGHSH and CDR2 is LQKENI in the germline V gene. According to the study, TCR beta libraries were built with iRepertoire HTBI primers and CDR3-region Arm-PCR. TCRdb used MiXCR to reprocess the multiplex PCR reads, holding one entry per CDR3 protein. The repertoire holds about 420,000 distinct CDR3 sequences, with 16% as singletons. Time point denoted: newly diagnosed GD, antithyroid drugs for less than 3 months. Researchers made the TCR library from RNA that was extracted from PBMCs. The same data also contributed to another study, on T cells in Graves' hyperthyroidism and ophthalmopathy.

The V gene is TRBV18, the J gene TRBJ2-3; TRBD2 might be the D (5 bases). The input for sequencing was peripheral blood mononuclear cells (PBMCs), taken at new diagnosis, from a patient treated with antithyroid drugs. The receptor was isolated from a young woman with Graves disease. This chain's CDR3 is CASSPISGPTDTQYF. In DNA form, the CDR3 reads TGTGCCAGCTCACCAATAAGCGGTCCCACAGATACGCAGTATTTT.